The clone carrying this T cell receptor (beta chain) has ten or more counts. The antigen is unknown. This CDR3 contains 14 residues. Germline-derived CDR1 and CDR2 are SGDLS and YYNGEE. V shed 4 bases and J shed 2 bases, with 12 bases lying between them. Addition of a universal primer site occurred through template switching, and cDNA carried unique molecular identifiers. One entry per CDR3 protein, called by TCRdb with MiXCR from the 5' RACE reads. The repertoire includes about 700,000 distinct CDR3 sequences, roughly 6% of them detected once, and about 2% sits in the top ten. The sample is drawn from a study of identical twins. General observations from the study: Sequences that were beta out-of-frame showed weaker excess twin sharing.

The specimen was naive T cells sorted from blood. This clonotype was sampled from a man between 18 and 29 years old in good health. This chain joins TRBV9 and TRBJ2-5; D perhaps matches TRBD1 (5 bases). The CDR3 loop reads CASSLYDSQETQYF. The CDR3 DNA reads TGTGCCAGCAGCCTTTACGACAGTCAAGAGACCCAGTACTTC.